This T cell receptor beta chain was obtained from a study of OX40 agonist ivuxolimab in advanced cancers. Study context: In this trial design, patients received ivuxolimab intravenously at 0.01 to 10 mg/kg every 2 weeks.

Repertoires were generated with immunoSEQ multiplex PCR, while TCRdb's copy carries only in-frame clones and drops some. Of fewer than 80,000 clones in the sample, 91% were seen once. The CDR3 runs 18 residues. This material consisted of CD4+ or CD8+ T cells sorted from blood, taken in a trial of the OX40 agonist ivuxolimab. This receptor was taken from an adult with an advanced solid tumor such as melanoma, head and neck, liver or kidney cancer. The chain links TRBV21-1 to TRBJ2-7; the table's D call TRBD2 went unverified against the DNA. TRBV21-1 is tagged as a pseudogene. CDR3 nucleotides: TGTGCCAGCAGCAAAGGTCGGTTTTGCGGGAAATTTTCCCCCGAGCAGTACTTC. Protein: CASSKGRFCGKFSPEQYF.